This TCR beta chain was profiled in a study of identical twins. The study's findings and limits: Cross-sectional statistical analysis was relied on for the conclusions, without the same donors being followed. Low generation probability was overrepresented in out-of-frame alpha sequences shared by twins.

A template switching step contributed a universal primer site, while unique molecular identifiers were present in the cDNA. From the 5' RACE reads, TCRdb called clonotypes with MiXCR, one entry per CDR3 protein. The profile shows hundreds of thousands of distinct CDR3 sequences, 9% to 15% of them singletons. Germline lookup yields CDR1 MDHEN and CDR2 SYDVKM. The CDR3 spans 12 residues. V lost 10 bases, J lost 7 bases, and 4 bases stayed unmatched. Of note for this clonotype: What it binds is unknown.

These sequences were also reported in another study, on yellow fever vaccine responses in identical twins.

The chain has TRBV28 and TRBJ1-6, with 7 nucleotides matching TRBD1. The TCR sequence derives from a woman aged 18-29 years in good health. Material for sequencing was PBMCs. The CDR3 here is CATQQGNSPLHF. CDR3 in DNA: TGTGCCACACAACAGGGGAATTCACCCCTCCACTTT.